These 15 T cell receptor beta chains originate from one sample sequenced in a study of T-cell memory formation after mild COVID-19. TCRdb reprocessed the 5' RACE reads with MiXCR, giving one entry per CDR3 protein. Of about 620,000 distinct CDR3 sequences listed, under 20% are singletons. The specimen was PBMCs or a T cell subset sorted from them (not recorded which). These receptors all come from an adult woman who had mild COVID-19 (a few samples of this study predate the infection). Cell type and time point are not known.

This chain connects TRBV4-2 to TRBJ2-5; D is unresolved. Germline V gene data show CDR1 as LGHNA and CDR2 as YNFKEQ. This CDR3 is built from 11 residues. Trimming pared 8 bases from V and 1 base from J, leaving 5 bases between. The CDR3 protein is CASGSQETQYF. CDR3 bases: TGTGCCAGCGGGTCCCAAGAGACCCAGTACTTC.

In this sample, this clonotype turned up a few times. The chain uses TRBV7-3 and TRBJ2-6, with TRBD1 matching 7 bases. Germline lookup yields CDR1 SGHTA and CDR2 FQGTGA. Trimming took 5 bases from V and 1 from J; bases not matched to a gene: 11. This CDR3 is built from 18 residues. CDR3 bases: TGTGCCAGCAGCCCCCGACAGGGTGGTAGTTCTGGGGCCAACGTCCTGACTTTC. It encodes CASSPRQGGSSGANVLTF.

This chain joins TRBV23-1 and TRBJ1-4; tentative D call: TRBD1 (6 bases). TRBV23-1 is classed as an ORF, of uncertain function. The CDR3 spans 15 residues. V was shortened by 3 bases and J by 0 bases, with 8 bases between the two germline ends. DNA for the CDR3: TGCGCCAGCAGTCAGAACAGGGCAACTAATGAAAAACTGTTTTTT. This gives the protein CASSQNRATNEKLFF.

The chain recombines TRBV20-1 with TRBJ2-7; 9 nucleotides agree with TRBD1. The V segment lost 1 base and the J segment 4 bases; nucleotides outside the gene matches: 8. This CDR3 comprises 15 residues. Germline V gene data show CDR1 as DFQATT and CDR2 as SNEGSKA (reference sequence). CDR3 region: CSARGLRTGAYEQYF. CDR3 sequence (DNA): TGCAGTGCTAGAGGCCTCAGGACAGGGGCTTACGAGCAGTACTTC.

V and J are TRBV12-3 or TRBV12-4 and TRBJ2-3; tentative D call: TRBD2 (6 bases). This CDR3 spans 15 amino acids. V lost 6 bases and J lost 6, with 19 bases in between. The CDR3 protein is CASSRLEGVSDTQYF. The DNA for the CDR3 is TGTGCCAGCAGCCGACTAGAGGGAGTCAGTGATACGCAGTATTTT.

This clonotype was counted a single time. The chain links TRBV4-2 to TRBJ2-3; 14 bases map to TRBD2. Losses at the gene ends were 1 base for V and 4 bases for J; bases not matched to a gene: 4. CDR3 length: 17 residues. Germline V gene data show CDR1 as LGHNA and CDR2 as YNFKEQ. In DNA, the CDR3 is TGTGCCAGCAGCCAAGGACTAGCGGGGGGGAGGGCAGATACGCAGTATTTT. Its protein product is CASSQGLAGGRADTQYF.

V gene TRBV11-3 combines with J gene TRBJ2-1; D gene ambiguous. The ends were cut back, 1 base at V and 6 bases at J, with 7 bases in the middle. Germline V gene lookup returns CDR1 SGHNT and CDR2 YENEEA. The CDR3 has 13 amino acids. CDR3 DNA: TGTGCCAGCAGCTTAGGGCTAGTCAATGAGCAGTTCTTC. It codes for CASSLGLVNEQFF.

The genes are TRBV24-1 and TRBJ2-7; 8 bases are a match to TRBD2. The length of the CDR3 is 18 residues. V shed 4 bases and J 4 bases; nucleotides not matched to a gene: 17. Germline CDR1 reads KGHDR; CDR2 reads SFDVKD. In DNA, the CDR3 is TGTGCCACCAGTGACGCCCCGCTAGCGGGCCCGCGAGATTACGAGCAGTACTTC. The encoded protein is CATSDAPLAGPRDYEQYF.

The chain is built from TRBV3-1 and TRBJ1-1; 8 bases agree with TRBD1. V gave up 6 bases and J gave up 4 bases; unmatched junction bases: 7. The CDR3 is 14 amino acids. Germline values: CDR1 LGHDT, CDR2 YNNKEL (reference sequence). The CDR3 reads CASRGWTGRTEAFF. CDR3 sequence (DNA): TGTGCCAGCAGGGGATGGACAGGGCGCACTGAAGCTTTCTTT. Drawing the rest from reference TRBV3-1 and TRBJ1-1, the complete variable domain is DTAVSQTPKYLVTQMGNDKSIKCEQNLGHDTMYWYKQDSKKFLKIMFSYNNKELIINETVPNRFSPKSPDKAHLNLHINSLELGDSAVYFCASRGWTGRTEAFFGQGTRLTVV.

CDR3 DNA sequence: TGTGCCAGCAGCTTAGCCAGGACTAGCGGGAGTTGGGAGACCCAGTACTTC. Translated, it gives CASSLARTSGSWETQYF. The chain recombines TRBV7-9 with TRBJ2-5, with 13 bases lining up with TRBD2. This CDR3 has 17 amino acids. J was trimmed by 5 bases and V by 0 bases; bases with no gene match: 6. CDR1 and CDR2 from the germline V gene are SEHNR and FQNEAQ (reference sequence).

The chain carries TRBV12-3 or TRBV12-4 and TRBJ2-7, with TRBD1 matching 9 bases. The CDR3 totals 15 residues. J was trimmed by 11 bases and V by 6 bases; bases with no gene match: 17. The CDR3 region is CASSSRDRAKGREYF. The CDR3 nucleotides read TGTGCCAGCAGCTCACGGGACAGGGCTAAAGGTAGAGAGTACTTC.

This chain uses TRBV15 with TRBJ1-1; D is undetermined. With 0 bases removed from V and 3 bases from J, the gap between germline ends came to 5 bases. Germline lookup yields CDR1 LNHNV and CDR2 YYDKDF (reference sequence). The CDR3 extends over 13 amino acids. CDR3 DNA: TGTGCCACCAGCAGAGAGGACCACACTGAAGCTTTCTTT. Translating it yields CATSREDHTEAFF.

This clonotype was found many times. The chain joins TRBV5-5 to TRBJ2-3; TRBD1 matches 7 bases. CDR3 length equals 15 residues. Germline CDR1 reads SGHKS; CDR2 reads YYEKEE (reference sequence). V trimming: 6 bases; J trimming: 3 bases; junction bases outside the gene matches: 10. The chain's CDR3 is CASTKRQGWTDTQYF. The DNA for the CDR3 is TGTGCCAGCACTAAGAGACAGGGATGGACAGATACGCAGTATTTT.

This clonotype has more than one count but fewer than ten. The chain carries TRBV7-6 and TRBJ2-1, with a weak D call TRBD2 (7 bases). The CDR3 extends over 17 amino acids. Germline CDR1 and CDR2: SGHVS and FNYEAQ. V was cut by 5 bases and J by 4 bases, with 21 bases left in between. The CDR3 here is CASSPVLAGALYNEQFF. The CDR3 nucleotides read TGTGCCAGCAGCCCCGTTTTGGCGGGGGCCCTATACAATGAGCAGTTCTTC.

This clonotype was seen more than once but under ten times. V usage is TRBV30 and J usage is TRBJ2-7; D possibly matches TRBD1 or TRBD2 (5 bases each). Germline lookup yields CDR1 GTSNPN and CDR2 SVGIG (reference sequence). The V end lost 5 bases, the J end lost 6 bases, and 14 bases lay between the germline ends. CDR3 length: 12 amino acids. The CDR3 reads CAWVTQRGEQYF. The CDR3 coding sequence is TGTGCCTGGGTGACTCAGAGGGGCGAGCAGTACTTC.